The source of this T cell receptor (beta chain) is a study of Tregs in tolerant kidney transplant recipients. The CDR3 totals 15 residues. V lost 3 bases to trimming and J lost 5 bases, with 14 bases between them. Germline-derived CDR1 and CDR2 are KGHSH and LQKENI. Profiled with immunoSEQ multiplex PCR; TCRdb holds only in-frame clones, not every one. The table includes under 100,000 clones, roughly 92% detected once. This clone was observed once. The clonotype comes from a human donor in good health. The gene calls are TRBV18 and TRBJ2-1; possibly TRBD1 or TRBD2 for D (5 bases each). Sequencing used CD8+ T cells from blood. The CDR3 DNA is TGTGCCAGCTCACCGGGGGTGCCTCTCGACAATGAGCAGTTCTTC. Translation gives CASSPGVPLDNEQFF.